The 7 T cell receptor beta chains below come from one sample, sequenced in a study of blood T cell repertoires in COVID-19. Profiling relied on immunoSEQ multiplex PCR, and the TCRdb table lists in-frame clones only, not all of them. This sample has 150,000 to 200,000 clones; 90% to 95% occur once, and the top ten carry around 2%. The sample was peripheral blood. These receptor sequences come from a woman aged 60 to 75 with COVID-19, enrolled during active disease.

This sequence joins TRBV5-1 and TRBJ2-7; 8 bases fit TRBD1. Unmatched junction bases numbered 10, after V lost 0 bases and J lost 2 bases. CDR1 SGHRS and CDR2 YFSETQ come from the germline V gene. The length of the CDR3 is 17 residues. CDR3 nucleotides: TGCGCCAGCAGCTTGGGCGGGACAGGTCAAAATACCTACGAGCAGTACTTC. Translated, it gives CASSLGGTGQNTYEQYF.

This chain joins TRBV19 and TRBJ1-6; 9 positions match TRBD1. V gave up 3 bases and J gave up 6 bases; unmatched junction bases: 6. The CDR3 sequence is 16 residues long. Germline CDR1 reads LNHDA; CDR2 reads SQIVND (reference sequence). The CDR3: CASSIRTGASNSPLHF. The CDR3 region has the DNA TGTGCCAGTAGTATCCGGACAGGGGCATCTAATTCACCCCTCCACTTT.

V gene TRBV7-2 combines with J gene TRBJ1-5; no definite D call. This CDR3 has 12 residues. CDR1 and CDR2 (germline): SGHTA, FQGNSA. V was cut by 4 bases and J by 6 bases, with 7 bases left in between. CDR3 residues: CASSSTFQPQHF. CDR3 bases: TGTGCCAGCAGCTCGACTTTTCAGCCCCAGCATTTT.

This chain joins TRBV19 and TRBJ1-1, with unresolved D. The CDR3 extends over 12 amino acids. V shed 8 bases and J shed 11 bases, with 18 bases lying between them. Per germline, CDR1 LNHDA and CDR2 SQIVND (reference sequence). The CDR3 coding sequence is TGTGCCAGTTCTAGAACCTATCCCTTTGCTTTCTTT. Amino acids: CASSRTYPFAFF. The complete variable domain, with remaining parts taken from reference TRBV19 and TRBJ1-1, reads DGGITQSPKYLFRKEGQNVTLSCEQNLNHDAMYWYRQDPGQGLRLIYYSQIVNDFQKGDIAEGYSVSREKKESFPLTVTSAQKNPTAFYLCASSRTYPFAFFGQGTRLTVV.

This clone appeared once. The CDR3 DNA sequence: TGTGCCAGCAGCTTTCGGCAGGGGGCAAACCCTGAAGCTTTCTTT. It is translated as CASSFRQGANPEAFF. The chain employs TRBV5-5 and TRBJ1-1; 8 bases agree with TRBD1. The CDR3 is made up of 15 amino acids. V shed 2 bases and J 6 bases; nucleotides not matched to a gene: 9. From germline, CDR1 is SGHKS and CDR2 YYEKEE (reference sequence).

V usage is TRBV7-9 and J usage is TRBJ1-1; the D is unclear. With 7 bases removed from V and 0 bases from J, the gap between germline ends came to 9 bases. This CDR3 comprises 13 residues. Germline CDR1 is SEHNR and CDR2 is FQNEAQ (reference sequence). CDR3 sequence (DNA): TGTGCCAGCATTGGCAAGATGAACACTGAAGCTTTCTTT. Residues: CASIGKMNTEAFF.

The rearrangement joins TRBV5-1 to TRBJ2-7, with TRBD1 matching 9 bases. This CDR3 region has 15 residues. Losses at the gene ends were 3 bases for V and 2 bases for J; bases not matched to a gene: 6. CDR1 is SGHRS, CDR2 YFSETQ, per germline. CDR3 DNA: TGCGCCAGCAGCTGGGGACAGGGTGGCACCTACGAGCAGTACTTC. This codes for CASSWGQGGTYEQYF.